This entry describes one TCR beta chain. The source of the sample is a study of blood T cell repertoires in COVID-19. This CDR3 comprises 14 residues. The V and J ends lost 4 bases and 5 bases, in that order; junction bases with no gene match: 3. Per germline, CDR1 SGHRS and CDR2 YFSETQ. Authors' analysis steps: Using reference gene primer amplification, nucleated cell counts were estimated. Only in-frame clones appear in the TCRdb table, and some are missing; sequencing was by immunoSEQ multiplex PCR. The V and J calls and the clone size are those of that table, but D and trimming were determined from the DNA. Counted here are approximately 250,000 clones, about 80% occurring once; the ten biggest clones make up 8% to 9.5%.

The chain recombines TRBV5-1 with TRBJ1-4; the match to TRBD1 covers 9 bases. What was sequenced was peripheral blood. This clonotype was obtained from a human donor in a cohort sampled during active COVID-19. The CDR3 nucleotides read TGCGCCAGCAGCCGGGACAGGGCAAATGAAAAACTGTTTTTT. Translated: CASSRDRANEKLFF.